This T cell receptor beta chain emerged from a study of response to subunit inactivated influenza vaccine (dated by TCRdb to between 2018 and 2020). For context, the study as a whole: Deep quantitative profiling of the T cell receptor repertoire was used in the study to follow responses to a trivalent subunit inactivated influenza vaccine. The study at large found these results: According to the authors, only a limited number of new T cells may be recruited by each seasonal influenza vaccination.

The protocol used for the library was RT-PCR. These reads were obtained on an Illumina HiSeq 2500. The public reads were reanalyzed by TCRdb: fastp trimming at Q25, MiXCR alignment, in-frame beta chains only. Here each entry gathers all rows of one CDR3 protein and keeps the most common genes and DNA. For this sample there are around 790,000 distinct CDR3 sequences; approximately 22% appear just once. Together, the top ten hold approximately 10% of the sample. A few counts support this clonotype. Its antigen target is currently unknown. Base qualities are not at hand, and no much larger clone is one base apart. After removal of 5 bases from V and 5 bases from J, the junction retains 6 bases not matched to a gene. Counted from cysteine to phenylalanine, this CDR3 has 15 amino acids. The only DNA kept is the CDR3, 45 bases in frame from the first base.

The sequence is built from TRBV12-3 or TRBV12-4 and TRBJ2-5; TRBD2 fits 12 bases in the junction. The TCR sequence derives from a man aged 50-60 years who received an inactivated influenza vaccine. Donor details come from another sample of the same person, matched by shared clones. The sequencing used PBMCs from blood, collected more than 4 days after vaccination. The CDR3 is CASSPIGLAGETQYF. At the DNA level, the sequence is TGTGCCAGCAGTCCCATAGGACTAGCGGGGGAGACCCAGTACTTC.